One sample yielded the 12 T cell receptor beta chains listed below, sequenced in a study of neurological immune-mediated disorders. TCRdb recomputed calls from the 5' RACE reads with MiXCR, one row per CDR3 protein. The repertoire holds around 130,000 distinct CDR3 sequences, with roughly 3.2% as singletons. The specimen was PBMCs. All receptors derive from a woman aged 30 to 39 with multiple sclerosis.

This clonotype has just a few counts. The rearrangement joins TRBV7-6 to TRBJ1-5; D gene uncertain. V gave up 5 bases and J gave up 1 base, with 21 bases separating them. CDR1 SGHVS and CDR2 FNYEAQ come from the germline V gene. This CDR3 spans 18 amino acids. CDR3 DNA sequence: TGTGCCAGCAGCCTTGGGGTTGCCGGGCCCACGAGCAATCAGCCCCAGCATTTT. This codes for CASSLGVAGPTSNQPQHF.

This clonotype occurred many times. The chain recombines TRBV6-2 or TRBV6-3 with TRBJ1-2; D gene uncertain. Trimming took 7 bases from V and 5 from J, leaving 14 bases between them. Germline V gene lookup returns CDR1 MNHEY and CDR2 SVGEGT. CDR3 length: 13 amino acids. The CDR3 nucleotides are TGTGCCAGCACTCAGCGGACCGGTTATGGCTACACCTTC. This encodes CASTQRTGYGYTF.

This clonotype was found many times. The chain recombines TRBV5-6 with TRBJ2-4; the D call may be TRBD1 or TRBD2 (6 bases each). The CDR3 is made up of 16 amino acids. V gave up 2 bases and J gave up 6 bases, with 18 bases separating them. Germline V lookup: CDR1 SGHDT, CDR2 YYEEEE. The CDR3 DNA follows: TGTGCCAGCAGCTTCCAGGGGAAGGTGGGGGGAAACATTCAGTACTTC. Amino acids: CASSFQGKVGGNIQYF. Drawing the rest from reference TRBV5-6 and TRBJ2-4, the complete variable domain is DAGVTQSPTHLIKTRGQQVTLRCSPKSGHDTVSWYQQALGQGPQFIFQYYEEEERQRGNFPDRFSGHQFPNYSSELNVNALLLGDSALYLCASSFQGKVGGNIQYFGAGTRLSVL.

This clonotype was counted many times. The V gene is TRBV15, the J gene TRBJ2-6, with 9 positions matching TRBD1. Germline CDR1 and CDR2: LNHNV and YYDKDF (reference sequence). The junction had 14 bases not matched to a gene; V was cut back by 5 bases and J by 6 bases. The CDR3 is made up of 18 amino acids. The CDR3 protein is CATSGGTGKELLANVLTF. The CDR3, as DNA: TGTGCCACCAGCGGCGGGACAGGGAAGGAGCTTCTGGCCAACGTCCTGACTTTC.

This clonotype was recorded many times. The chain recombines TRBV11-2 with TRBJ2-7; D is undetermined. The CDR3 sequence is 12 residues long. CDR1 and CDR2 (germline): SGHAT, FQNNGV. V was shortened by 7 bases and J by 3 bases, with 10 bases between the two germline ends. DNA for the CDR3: TGTGCCAGCAAGGGCCGCGACTACGAGCAGTACTTC. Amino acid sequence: CASKGRDYEQYF.

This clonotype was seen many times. CDR3 nucleotides: TGTGCCAGCAGCGTAGGGACAGGGGGAAGTAGCGAGCAGTACTTC. It translates to CASSVGTGGSSEQYF. V usage is TRBV9 and J usage is TRBJ2-7; 10 bases agree with TRBD1. CDR3 length: 15 residues. After removal of 0 bases from V and 6 bases from J, the junction contained 6 bases not matched to a gene. CDR1 SGDLS and CDR2 YYNGEE come from the germline V gene.

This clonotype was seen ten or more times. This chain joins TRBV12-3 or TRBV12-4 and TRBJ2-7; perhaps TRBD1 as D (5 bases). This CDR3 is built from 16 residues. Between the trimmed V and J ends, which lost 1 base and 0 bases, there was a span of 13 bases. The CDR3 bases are TGTGCCAGCAGTTTAGGTAGCAGGGCCCCCTCCTACGAGCAGTACTTC. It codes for CASSLGSRAPSYEQYF.

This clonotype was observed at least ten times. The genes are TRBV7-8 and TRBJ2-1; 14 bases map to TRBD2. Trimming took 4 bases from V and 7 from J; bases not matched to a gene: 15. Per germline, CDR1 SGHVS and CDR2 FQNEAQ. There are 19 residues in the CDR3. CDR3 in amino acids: CASSYHRVAGLAGENEQFF. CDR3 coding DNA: TGTGCCAGCAGCTACCACCGGGTCGCGGGACTAGCGGGAGAAAATGAGCAGTTCTTC.

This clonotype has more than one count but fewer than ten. The CDR3 bases are TGTGCCACCCGACAGTCCGTCGAAAAACTGTTTTTT. Its protein is CATRQSVEKLFF. The V and J genes are TRBV15 and TRBJ1-4; tentative D call: TRBD1 (5 bases). This CDR3 spans 12 amino acids. With 8 bases removed from V and 8 bases from J, the gap between germline ends came to 12 bases. Germline V gives CDR1 LNHNV, CDR2 YYDKDF (reference sequence).

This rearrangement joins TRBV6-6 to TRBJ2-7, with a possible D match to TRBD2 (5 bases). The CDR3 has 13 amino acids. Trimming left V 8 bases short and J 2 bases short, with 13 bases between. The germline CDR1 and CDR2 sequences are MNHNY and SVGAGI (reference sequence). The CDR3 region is CASGSIATYEQYF. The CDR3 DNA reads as TGTGCCAGCGGGAGCATAGCCACCTACGAGCAGTACTTC.

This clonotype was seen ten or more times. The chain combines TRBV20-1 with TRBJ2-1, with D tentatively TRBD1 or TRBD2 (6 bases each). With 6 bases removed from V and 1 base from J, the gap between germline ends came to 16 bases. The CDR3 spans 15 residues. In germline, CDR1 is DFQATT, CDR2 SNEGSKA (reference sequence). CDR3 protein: CSAQRGRLSYNEQFF. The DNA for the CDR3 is TGCAGTGCCCAAAGGGGGAGGTTATCCTACAATGAGCAGTTCTTC.

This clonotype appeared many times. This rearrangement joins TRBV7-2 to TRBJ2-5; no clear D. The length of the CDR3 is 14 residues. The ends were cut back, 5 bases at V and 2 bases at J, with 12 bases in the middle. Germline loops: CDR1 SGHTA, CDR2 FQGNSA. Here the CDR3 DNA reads TGTGCCAGCAGCCCCTCCATGGGACAAGAGACCCAGTACTTC. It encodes CASSPSMGQETQYF.